The clone carrying this TCR beta chain was recorded at least ten times. Mismatch with germline at one junction end may stem from a read error. Time point given: newly diagnosed GD, antithyroid drugs for less than 3 months. Extracted PBMC RNA gave rise to the TCR library. Patients met American Thyroid Association criteria for Graves' disease. In Xi'an, China, an endocrinology department was the source of patients. Libraries of TCR beta came from iRepertoire HTBI primers plus Arm-PCR of CDR3 regions. TCRdb used MiXCR to reprocess the multiplex PCR reads, holding one entry per CDR3 protein. The data show roughly 520,000 distinct CDR3 sequences, approximately 12% seen once. The germline V gene encodes CDR1 MNHEY and CDR2 SMNVEV (reference sequence). The CDR3 consists of 11 residues. This specimen belongs to a study of regulatory T cells in long-lasting Graves disease. The data were also submitted as part of a second study, on T cells in Graves' hyperthyroidism and ophthalmopathy. That work states: Model predictions of ophthalmopathy came a median around 6.5 months before onset.

This sample comprised peripheral blood mononuclear cells (PBMCs), obtained at new diagnosis, from a patient treated with antithyroid drugs. This receptor was taken from a woman in her 30s with Graves disease. This chain links TRBV27 with TRBJ2-5; D might be TRBD2 (6 bases). CDR3 amino acids: CASSSGGTQYF. CDR3 nucleotide sequence: TGCGCCAGCAGTAGCGGCGGGACCCAGTACTTC.